The T cell receptor beta chain described here comes from a study of blood T cell repertoires in COVID-19. As for the study in general: The origin of the acute and convalescent COVID-19 samples was the United States, Italy and Spain. T cells, B-cell-depleted T cells, or PBMCs provided the cDNA or gDNA that served as material.

Germline values: CDR1 SNHLY, CDR2 FYNNEI. Losses at the gene ends were 5 bases for V and 4 bases for J; bases not matched to a gene: 7. The CDR3 extends over 14 amino acids. As originally analysed: Amplification from reference gene primers served as the basis for estimated nucleated cell counts. Repertoires were generated with immunoSEQ multiplex PCR, while TCRdb's copy carries only in-frame clones and drops some. That table gives V, J and clone size, and the DNA gave D and trimming. Here the sample spans almost 90,000 clones, 88% being singletons. This clonotype originated in a man aged 80 or over with acute or convalescent COVID-19. Sequencing used peripheral blood. The chain has TRBV2 and TRBJ1-2, with TRBD1 matching over 7 bases. The CDR3 coding sequence is TGTGCCAGCAGTTCCGGGACAGAACTCTATGGCTACACCTTC. Its protein is CASSSGTELYGYTF.